This TCR beta chain was obtained from a study of glioma-infiltrating T cells. Regarding the study as a whole: Non-neoplastic patients had below-expected tissue-blood divergence, while all gliomas exceeded expectation. CDR3 overlap between tissue and blood was very small.

Comments on this clonotype: Its antigen is not known. An end of the junction does not agree with germline; a read error may underlie this.

Germline CDR1 MGHDK, CDR2 SYGVNS. The CDR3 is 14 amino acids. Amplification of TCR alpha and beta CDR3 regions from RNA used iRepertoire nested multiplex PCR. TCRdb reprocessed the multiplex PCR reads via MiXCR and lists one record per CDR3 protein. The table lists roughly 120,000 distinct CDR3 sequences, around 23% of them singletons. This TCR was recovered from a human donor with low-grade glioma or glioblastoma, undergoing nonglioma brain surgery, or in good health (not recorded which). Sequences were obtained from glioma tissue, nonneoplastic brain tissue, or PBMCs (not recorded which). V and J are TRBV25-1 and TRBJ2-5; weak D call: TRBD2 (5 bases). The CDR3 protein is CASIEAAYQETQYF. The CDR3 nucleotides are TGTGCCAGCATTGAAGCGGCGTACCAAGAGACCCAGTACTTC.